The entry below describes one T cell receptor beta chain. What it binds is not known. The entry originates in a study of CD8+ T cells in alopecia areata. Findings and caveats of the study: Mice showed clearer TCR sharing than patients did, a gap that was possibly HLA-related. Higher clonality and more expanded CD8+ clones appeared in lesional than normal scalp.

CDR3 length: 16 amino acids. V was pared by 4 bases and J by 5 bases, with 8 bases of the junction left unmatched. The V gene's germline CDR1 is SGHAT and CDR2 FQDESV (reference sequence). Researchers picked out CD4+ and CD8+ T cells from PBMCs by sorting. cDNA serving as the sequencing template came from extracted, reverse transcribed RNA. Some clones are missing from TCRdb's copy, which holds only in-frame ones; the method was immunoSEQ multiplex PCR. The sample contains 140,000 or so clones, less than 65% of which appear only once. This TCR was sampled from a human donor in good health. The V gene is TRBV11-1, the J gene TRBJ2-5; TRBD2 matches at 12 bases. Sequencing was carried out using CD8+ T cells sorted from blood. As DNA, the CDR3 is TGTGCCAGCAGCTCCAACCGACTAGCGGGAGAGGAGACCCAGTACTTC. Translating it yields CASSSNRLAGEETQYF.